These 27 T cell receptor beta chains came from one sample sequenced in a study of blood T cell repertoires in COVID-19. Profiling relied on immunoSEQ multiplex PCR, and the TCRdb table lists in-frame clones only, not all of them. Among about 430,000 clones listed, 80% to 90% were seen once. Sequenced: peripheral blood. The origin of the receptors is a young man with COVID-19, enrolled during active disease.

The chain joins TRBV12-3 or TRBV12-4 to TRBJ2-5; weak D call: TRBD2 (6 bases). The V and J ends lost 2 bases and 3 bases respectively, with 7 bases between them. This CDR3 contains 13 residues. CDR3 sequence (DNA): TGTGCCAGCAGTTTAATAGCGGAAGAGACCCAGTACTTC. Translation gives CASSLIAEETQYF.

The chain uses TRBV30 and TRBJ2-7; 8 nucleotides line up with TRBD1. Germline V gene lookup returns CDR1 GTSNPN and CDR2 SVGIG (reference sequence). The CDR3 has 14 amino acids. V gave up 4 bases and J gave up 5 bases; unmatched junction bases: 10. In DNA form, the CDR3 reads TGTGCCTGGAATGTTGGACAGGGTTCCGACGAGCAGTACTTC. Translation: CAWNVGQGSDEQYF.

The chain carries TRBV5-4 and TRBJ2-5; no reliable D call. Trimming took off 0 bases at V and 3 bases at J, with 6 bases between the two ends. Germline V CDR1 and CDR2: SGHNT, YYREEE (reference sequence). This CDR3 spans 13 amino acids. This CDR3 is CASSLVPEETQYF. The CDR3 DNA follows: TGTGCCAGCAGCTTGGTGCCAGAAGAGACCCAGTACTTC.

This chain links TRBV7-8 with TRBJ2-3; perhaps TRBD2 as D (6 bases). The germline gives CDR1 SGHVS, CDR2 FQNEAQ. The CDR3 extends over 16 amino acids. V was clipped by 5 bases and J by 2 bases, with 17 bases between them. Written as DNA, the CDR3 is TGTGCCAGCAGCCCCCGGGACTCAGGGTCCACAGATACGCAGTATTTT. Residues: CASSPRDSGSTDTQYF.

This chain connects TRBV10-2 to TRBJ2-3; 10 nucleotides align to TRBD2. V gave up 5 bases and J gave up 5 bases; unmatched junction bases: 4. This CDR3 comprises 14 residues. Germline CDR1 and CDR2: WSHSY and SAAADI. The chain's CDR3 is CASSLAGARDTQYF. The CDR3 DNA sequence: TGCGCCAGCAGTCTAGCGGGAGCCAGAGATACGCAGTATTTT.

The CDR3 region has the DNA TGTGCCAGCAGCTTTCTTGGCGGGAGTTACACCGGGGAGCTGTTTTTT. It yields the protein CASSFLGGSYTGELFF. The genes are TRBV13 and TRBJ2-2, with 7 nucleotides matching TRBD2. CDR1 and CDR2 from the germline V gene are PRHDT and FYEKMQ (reference sequence). J lost 3 bases, V lost 3 bases, and 7 bases had no gene match. The length of the CDR3 is 16 residues.

The chain couples TRBV5-1 to TRBJ2-3; 9 nucleotides line up with TRBD1. V shed 2 bases, J shed 15 bases, and the junction held 7 bases outside the gene matches. CDR3 length: 12 amino acids. In germline, CDR1 is SGHRS, CDR2 YFSETQ. The CDR3: CASSLETGGEYF. As DNA, the CDR3 is TGCGCCAGCAGCTTAGAGACAGGGGGTGAATATTTT.

V usage is TRBV10-1 and J usage is TRBJ2-7, with 8 nucleotides matching TRBD2. The ends lost 2 bases at V and 3 bases at J; junction bases unmatched: 12. There are 17 residues in the CDR3. The germline V gene has CDR1 WNHNN and CDR2 SYGVQD (reference sequence). CDR3 sequence reads: CASSEALQPGTSYEQYF. The CDR3 nucleotides are TGCGCCAGCAGTGAGGCCCTTCAACCCGGGACTAGCTACGAGCAGTACTTC.

In DNA form, the CDR3 reads TGTGCCAGCAGCATCACAGGCTCATCGGGAAAACTGTTTTTT. As protein: CASSITGSSGKLFF. This chain joins TRBV5-5 and TRBJ1-4; the D gene is possibly TRBD1 (5 bases). V lost 4 bases and J 10 bases, leaving 17 bases between the germline ends. Germline CDR1 reads SGHKS; CDR2 reads YYEKEE (reference sequence). The CDR3 has 14 amino acids.

This chain links TRBV9 with TRBJ2-1; TRBD2 agrees at 9 bases. There are 14 residues in the CDR3. The J segment lost 9 bases and the V segment lost 1 base, leaving 5 bases of the junction unmatched. The germline V gene has CDR1 SGDLS and CDR2 YYNGEE. The CDR3 DNA sequence: TGTGCCAGCAGCGTAACTGTAGCGGGAGTTGAGCAGTTCTTC. Encoded protein: CASSVTVAGVEQFF.

The J gene is TRBJ1-5, the V gene TRBV20-1; possibly TRBD1 for D (6 bases). Germline V gene lookup returns CDR1 DFQATT and CDR2 SNEGSKA (reference sequence). This CDR3 is 14 amino acids long. The ends were cut back, 3 bases at V and 5 bases at J, with 14 bases in the middle. The CDR3, as DNA: TGCAGTGCTAGTCCCCACAGGGATGATCAGCCCCAGCATTTT. Translation: CSASPHRDDQPQHF.

The CDR3 DNA reads TGTGCCAGCAGCCGGACTAGCGGGGGCAATGAGCAGTTCTTC. This codes for CASSRTSGGNEQFF. This chain connects TRBV6-5 to TRBJ2-1; 13 bases match TRBD2. The CDR3 has 14 amino acids. V lost 6 bases to trimming and J lost 6 bases; unmatched junction nucleotides: 2. Germline V gene sequence: CDR1 MNHEY, CDR2 SVGAGI.

A note on this clone: The same CDR3 is also encoded by other DNA sequences in this sample. This chain uses TRBV19 with TRBJ1-5, with TRBD1 matching over 11 bases. In germline, CDR1 is LNHDA, CDR2 SQIVND (reference sequence). V trimming: 3 bases; J trimming: 1 base; junction bases outside the gene matches: 2. The CDR3 loop spans 16 amino acids. CDR3 nucleotide sequence: TGTGCCAGTAGTATCGGGGACAGGGGGAGCAATCAGCCCCAGCATTTT. As protein: CASSIGDRGSNQPQHF.

The rearrangement uses TRBV4-1 and TRBJ2-4; TRBD1 matches 8 bases. The CDR3 runs 15 residues. Germline-derived CDR1 and CDR2 are MGHRA and YSYEKL. The junction had 7 bases not matched to a gene; V was cut back by 1 base and J by 8 bases. CDR3 region: CASSQGGDRPHIQYF. Here the CDR3 DNA reads TGCGCCAGCAGCCAAGGGGGGGACAGGCCACACATTCAGTACTTC.

The chain combines TRBV27 with TRBJ2-3, with TRBD2 matching 12 bases. Germline lookup yields CDR1 MNHEY and CDR2 SMNVEV (reference sequence). The CDR3 covers 16 residues. The V and J ends lost 3 bases and 6 bases, in that order; junction bases with no gene match: 7. The DNA of the CDR3 is TGTGCCAGCAGTTTTCTCCTAGCGGGGGGGCCCGATACGCAGTATTTT. Translated, it gives CASSFLLAGGPDTQYF.

The V call is TRBV5-4, the J call TRBJ2-7; maybe TRBD1 (6 bases). The CDR3 is 16 residues long. The germline V gene has CDR1 SGHNT and CDR2 YYREEE (reference sequence). Trimming took 0 bases from V and 3 from J, leaving 16 bases between them. This CDR3 reads CASSLGIQGSGYEQYF. Here the CDR3 DNA reads TGTGCCAGCAGCTTGGGGATACAGGGTTCAGGCTACGAGCAGTACTTC. The full variable domain, with the rest looked up from reference TRBV5-4 and TRBJ2-7, is ETGVTQSPTHLIKTRGQQVTLRCSSQSGHNTVSWYQQALGQGPQFIFQYYREEENGRGNFPPRFSGLQFPNYSSELNVNALELDDSALYLCASSLGIQGSGYEQYFGPGTRLTVT.

The genes are TRBV4-1 and TRBJ2-7; D possibly corresponds to TRBD2 (5 bases). The germline V gene encodes CDR1 MGHRA and CDR2 YSYEKL. The CDR3 has 18 residues. V dropped 1 base and J dropped 6 bases, with 25 bases sitting between them. The CDR3 reads CASSQGWETSSWPVEQYF. CDR3 DNA sequence: TGCGCCAGCAGCCAAGGCTGGGAGACCTCGTCATGGCCGGTCGAGCAGTACTTC.

This clone showed up just once. This chain connects TRBV11-2 to TRBJ2-3, with 9 positions matching TRBD2. CDR1 is SGHAT and CDR2 is FQNNGV in the germline V gene. V dropped 4 bases and J dropped 6; count of bases not matched to a gene: 5. The CDR3 has 14 residues. The CDR3 DNA follows: TGTGCCAGCAGCTCTCGTAGCGGGGGTGATACGCAGTATTTT. Its protein is CASSSRSGGDTQYF.

In its sample, this clone was seen a few times. CDR3 DNA: TGTGCCAGCAGCTCCATAGTCCAACCGGGACAGGCTCGCTATGGCTACACCTTC. Amino acids: CASSSIVQPGQARYGYTF. The chain carries TRBV7-9 and TRBJ1-2, with 8 nucleotides matching TRBD1. This CDR3 has 18 residues. Germline V gene lookup returns CDR1 SEHNR and CDR2 FQNEAQ (reference sequence). Germline trimming cut 4 bases from V and 4 bases from J; bases unmatched to any gene: 17. Filled out from reference TRBV7-9 and TRBJ1-2, the complete variable domain reads DTGVSQNPRHKITKRGQNVTFRCDPISEHNRLYWYRQTLGQGPEFLTYFQNEAQLEKSRLLSDRFSAERPKGSFSTLEIQRTEQGDSAMYLCASSSIVQPGQARYGYTFGSGTRLTVV.

CDR3 sequence reads: CASRPGGTDTQYF. The CDR3 DNA is TGCGCCAGCAGACCCGGGGGGACAGATACGCAGTATTTT. The chain joins TRBV10-1 to TRBJ2-3; 7 positions agree with TRBD2. Looked up from germline, CDR1 is WNHNN and CDR2 is SYGVQD (reference sequence). The CDR3 consists of 13 residues. After removal of 6 bases from V and 3 bases from J, the junction contained 3 bases not matched to a gene.

This clone was detected once. The V gene is TRBV24-1, the J gene TRBJ2-5; TRBD2 matches 8 bases. Trimming at V came to 4 bases and at J to 7 bases, leaving 7 bases not matched to a gene. The germline V gene encodes CDR1 KGHDR and CDR2 SFDVKD. The CDR3 contains 14 residues. CDR3 in amino acids: CATSDTGGPGTQYF. The DNA for the CDR3 is TGTGCCACCAGTGACACGGGAGGGCCGGGGACCCAGTACTTC.

This clone was seen a single time. This chain joins TRBV18 and TRBJ2-5, with TRBD2 identical over 10 bases. Germline values: CDR1 KGHSH, CDR2 LQKENI. This CDR3 contains 18 residues. V shed 3 bases and J 1 base; nucleotides not matched to a gene: 11. This chain's CDR3 is CASSPWDSGGVFQETQYF. The CDR3, as DNA: TGTGCCAGCTCACCCTGGGACAGCGGGGGGGTCTTCCAAGAGACCCAGTACTTC.

This clone has a handful of counts. This sample includes further DNA sequences coding for the same CDR3. The chain joins TRBV19 to TRBJ1-5; possibly TRBD1 for D (5 bases). The CDR3 contains 13 residues. Trimming shortened V by 3 bases and J by 4 bases, and 7 bases separated the two germline ends. Per the germline V gene, CDR1 is LNHDA and CDR2 is SQIVND (reference sequence). CDR3 bases: TGTGCCAGTAGTATCAGGGAAAATCAGCCCCAGCATTTT. Residues: CASSIRENQPQHF.

CDR3 DNA sequence: TGTGCCAGCAGCTTAGCGGGGGGGCCGCGGCAGTTCTTC. It specifies CASSLAGGPRQFF. The rearrangement uses TRBV7-2 and TRBJ2-1; a weak D match, TRBD2 (7 bases). Germline V CDR1 and CDR2: SGHTA, FQGNSA. This CDR3 is 13 amino acids long. Trimming pared 0 bases from V and 12 bases from J, leaving 12 bases between.

J is TRBJ2-1 and V is TRBV27, with D possibly being TRBD1 (6 bases). Trimming removed 1 base from V and 8 bases from J, with 18 bases in between. The CDR3 has 16 residues. Germline V gene sequence: CDR1 MNHEY, CDR2 SMNVEV (reference sequence). CDR3 sequence: CASSLYSISGVYEQFF. Written as DNA, the CDR3 is TGTGCCAGCAGTTTATATTCCATTTCAGGGGTTTATGAGCAGTTCTTC.

V usage is TRBV7-8 and J usage is TRBJ2-1; 7 bases fit TRBD1. Germline V gene sequence: CDR1 SGHVS, CDR2 FQNEAQ. Trimming removed 5 bases from V and 3 bases from J; junction bases left unmatched: 4. The CDR3 runs to 14 residues. The CDR3 DNA follows: TGTGCCAGCAGCCGACAGGGCGACTACAATGAGCAGTTCTTC. The encoded protein is CASSRQGDYNEQFF.

This rearrangement joins TRBV19 to TRBJ2-7; 8 bases align to TRBD1. J gave up 6 bases and V 10 bases, and 20 bases lay outside the gene matches. Germline V gives CDR1 LNHDA, CDR2 SQIVND (reference sequence). The CDR3 has 16 amino acids. The CDR3 reads CATKGQVYSSGPEQYF. The CDR3 DNA sequence: TGTGCCACTAAGGGACAGGTATACTCCTCCGGTCCCGAGCAGTACTTC. Full variable domain (rest looked up from reference TRBV19 and TRBJ2-7): DGGITQSPKYLFRKEGQNVTLSCEQNLNHDAMYWYRQDPGQGLRLIYYSQIVNDFQKGDIAEGYSVSREKKESFPLTVTSAQKNPTAFYLCATKGQVYSSGPEQYFGPGTRLTVT.